The 9 T cell receptor beta chains below come from one sample, sequenced in a study of T cell responses to AZD1222 COVID-19 vaccine. Clones were sequenced by immunoSEQ multiplex PCR, and TCRdb holds only the in-frame ones, with some missing. Among around 100,000 clones listed, 90% were seen once. The sequenced sample was peripheral blood, obtained on day 0 of AZD1222 vaccination. The receptors stem from an adult in good health.

The rearrangement uses TRBV29-1 and TRBJ2-7; D gene ambiguous. CDR3 length: 14 amino acids. Germline V CDR1 and CDR2: SQVTM, ANQGSEA. The V end was cut by 1 base, the J end by 0 bases, with 10 bases between. The CDR3 protein is CSVEGAGNSYEQYF. The DNA of the CDR3 is TGCAGCGTTGAAGGGGCCGGCAACTCCTACGAGCAGTACTTC.

To note about this clone: At the DNA level, this CDR3 is encoded by other sequences in the same sample as well. The rearrangement uses TRBV19 and TRBJ1-2; D is undetermined. Trimming shortened V by 4 bases and J by 5 bases, and 5 bases separated the two germline ends. The length of the CDR3 is 11 residues. Germline-derived CDR1 and CDR2 are LNHDA and SQIVND (reference sequence). CDR3 loop: CASSTGYGYTF. CDR3 in DNA: TGTGCCAGTAGTACAGGTTATGGCTACACCTTC. Together with reference TRBV19 and TRBJ1-2, the CDR3 gives the full variable domain: DGGITQSPKYLFRKEGQNVTLSCEQNLNHDAMYWYRQDPGQGLRLIYYSQIVNDFQKGDIAEGYSVSREKKESFPLTVTSAQKNPTAFYLCASSTGYGYTFGSGTRLTVV.

V is TRBV13 and J is TRBJ2-1, with D possibly being TRBD2 (7 bases). CDR1 is PRHDT, CDR2 FYEKMQ, per germline (reference sequence). V was pared by 5 bases and J by 8 bases, with 13 bases between. The CDR3 has 13 residues. The CDR3 is CASSIGGRDEQFF. In DNA, the CDR3 is TGTGCCAGCAGCATCGGGGGGCGGGATGAGCAGTTCTTC.

The rearrangement uses TRBV6-1 and TRBJ1-4, with 8 nucleotides matching TRBD1. This CDR3 is 16 amino acids long. CDR1 and CDR2 from the germline V gene are MNHNS and SASEGT. J was trimmed by 6 bases and V by 2 bases; bases with no gene match: 8. CDR3 DNA: TGTGCCAGCAGTGAATCTTTGGGGACAGGAGATGAAAAACTGTTTTTT. Its translation: CASSESLGTGDEKLFF.

The chain combines TRBV4-1 with TRBJ1-2; 9 bases align to TRBD1. Germline V CDR1 and CDR2: MGHRA, YSYEKL. The CDR3 covers 16 residues. Trimming at V came to 1 base and at J to 4 bases, leaving 7 bases not matched to a gene. CDR3 nucleotides: TGCGCCAGCAGCCAAGTACCGACAGGGGGGAGCTATGGCTACACCTTC. Protein: CASSQVPTGGSYGYTF.

The CDR3 here is CASSLVAGGNTGELFF. CDR3 coding DNA: TGCGCCAGCAGCTTGGTTGCAGGGGGCAACACCGGGGAGCTGTTTTTT. The genes are TRBV5-1 and TRBJ2-2, with TRBD1 identical over 8 bases. After removal of 0 bases from V and 2 bases from J, the junction contained 3 bases not matched to a gene. The CDR3 has 16 residues. From germline, CDR1 is SGHRS and CDR2 YFSETQ.

This clone is a singleton in its sample. The rearrangement links TRBV7-9 to TRBJ1-4, with unresolved D. V lost 5 bases to trimming and J lost 0 bases, with 10 bases between them. Germline V lookup: CDR1 SEHNR, CDR2 FQNEAQ (reference sequence). The CDR3 extends over 15 amino acids. For the CDR3, the DNA is TGTGCCAGCAGCCCCTATGTTGCAACTAATGAAAAACTGTTTTTT. This gives the protein CASSPYVATNEKLFF.

V is TRBV19 and J is TRBJ1-5, with a weak D call TRBD1 (6 bases). This CDR3 is 16 amino acids long. Germline CDR1 is LNHDA and CDR2 is SQIVND (reference sequence). V was cut by 3 bases and J by 1 base, with 13 bases left in between. This chain's CDR3 is CASSIQGIGSNQPQHF. Here the CDR3 DNA reads TGTGCCAGTAGTATTCAGGGGATAGGGAGCAATCAGCCCCAGCATTTT. Using reference TRBV19 and TRBJ1-5 for the parts outside the CDR3, the full variable domain is DGGITQSPKYLFRKEGQNVTLSCEQNLNHDAMYWYRQDPGQGLRLIYYSQIVNDFQKGDIAEGYSVSREKKESFPLTVTSAQKNPTAFYLCASSIQGIGSNQPQHFGDGTRLSIL.

The V and J genes are TRBV19 and TRBJ1-6; D unresolved. Germline-derived CDR1 and CDR2 are LNHDA and SQIVND (reference sequence). The CDR3 consists of 14 residues. The ends were cut back, 5 bases at V and 10 bases at J, with 15 bases in the middle. In DNA form, the CDR3 reads TGTGCCAGTAGTTTGGCAGTTGAGGGCTCACCCCTCCACTTT. Its translation is CASSLAVEGSPLHF. Using reference TRBV19 and TRBJ1-6 for the parts outside the CDR3, the full variable domain is DGGITQSPKYLFRKEGQNVTLSCEQNLNHDAMYWYRQDPGQGLRLIYYSQIVNDFQKGDIAEGYSVSREKKESFPLTVTSAQKNPTAFYLCASSLAVEGSPLHFGNGTRLTVT.